This is a list of T cell receptor beta chains from one sample in a study of molecular identifiers for immune sequencing clone quantification. TCRdb independently ran MiXCR on the PCR reads; one entry per CDR3 protein. The profile shows about half a million distinct CDR3 sequences, about a fifth of them singletons. The sample taken for sequencing was naive CD8+ T cells from blood, with Jurkat cell RNA spiked in. The receptors originated from a human donor in good health. Some libraries in this study had Jurkat cell RNA spiked in. Both conserved end residues are part of each CDR3. The order of the fields is J gene, V gene, CDR3 protein.

j_call: TRBJ2-3
v_call: TRBV12-3/TRBV12-4
cdr3_aa: CASSFGISTDTQYF

j_call: TRBJ2-2
v_call: TRBV29-1
cdr3_aa: CSVRLYTGELFF

j_call: TRBJ1-5
v_call: TRBV3-1
cdr3_aa: CASSQVGSNQPQHF

j_call: TRBJ2-7
v_call: TRBV7-9
cdr3_aa: CASSDTGGATYEQYF

j_call: TRBJ1-1
v_call: TRBV6-2/TRBV6-3
cdr3_aa: CASSYAGPNTEAFF

j_call: TRBJ2-7
v_call: TRBV12-3/TRBV12-4
cdr3_aa: CASSFVLAEQYF

j_call: TRBJ2-7
v_call: TRBV4-1
cdr3_aa: CASSQEYREANEQYF

j_call: TRBJ2-7
v_call: TRBV28
cdr3_aa: CASSLRGLSYEQYF

j_call: TRBJ2-3
v_call: TRBV27
cdr3_aa: CASSLWGTDTQYF

j_call: TRBJ1-5
v_call: TRBV2
cdr3_aa: CASSGVDRGRYQPQHF

j_call: TRBJ2-7
v_call: TRBV5-1
cdr3_aa: CASSLVPGGVDEQYF

j_call: TRBJ2-7
v_call: TRBV6-2/TRBV6-3
cdr3_aa: CASMGDPYEQYF

j_call: TRBJ2-2
v_call: TRBV19
cdr3_aa: CASITPNTGELFF

j_call: TRBJ1-4
v_call: TRBV10-3
cdr3_aa: CAIREGATNEKLFF

j_call: TRBJ2-7
v_call: TRBV15
cdr3_aa: CATSSSQGYEQYF

j_call: TRBJ2-7
v_call: TRBV7-2
cdr3_aa: CASSPTSGIYEQYF